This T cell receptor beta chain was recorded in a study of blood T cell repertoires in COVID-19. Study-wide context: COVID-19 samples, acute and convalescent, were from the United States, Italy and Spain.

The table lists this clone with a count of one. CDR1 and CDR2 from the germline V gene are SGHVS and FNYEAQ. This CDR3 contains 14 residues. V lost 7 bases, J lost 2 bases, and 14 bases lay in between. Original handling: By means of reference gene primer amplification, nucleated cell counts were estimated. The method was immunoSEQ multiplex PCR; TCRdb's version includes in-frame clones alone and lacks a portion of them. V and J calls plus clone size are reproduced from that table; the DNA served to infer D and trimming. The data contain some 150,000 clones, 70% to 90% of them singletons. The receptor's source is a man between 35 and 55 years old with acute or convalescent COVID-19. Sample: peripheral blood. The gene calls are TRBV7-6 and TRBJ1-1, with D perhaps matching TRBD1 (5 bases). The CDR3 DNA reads TGTGCCAGCACCAAACAGGAACGTAACACTGAAGCTTTCTTT. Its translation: CASTKQERNTEAFF. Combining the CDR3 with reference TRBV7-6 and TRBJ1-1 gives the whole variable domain GAGVSQSPRYKVTKRGQDVALRCDPISGHVSLYWYRQALGQGPEFLTYFNYEAQQDKSGLPNDRFSAERPEGSISTLTIQRTEQRDSAMYRCASTKQERNTEAFFGQGTRLTVV.